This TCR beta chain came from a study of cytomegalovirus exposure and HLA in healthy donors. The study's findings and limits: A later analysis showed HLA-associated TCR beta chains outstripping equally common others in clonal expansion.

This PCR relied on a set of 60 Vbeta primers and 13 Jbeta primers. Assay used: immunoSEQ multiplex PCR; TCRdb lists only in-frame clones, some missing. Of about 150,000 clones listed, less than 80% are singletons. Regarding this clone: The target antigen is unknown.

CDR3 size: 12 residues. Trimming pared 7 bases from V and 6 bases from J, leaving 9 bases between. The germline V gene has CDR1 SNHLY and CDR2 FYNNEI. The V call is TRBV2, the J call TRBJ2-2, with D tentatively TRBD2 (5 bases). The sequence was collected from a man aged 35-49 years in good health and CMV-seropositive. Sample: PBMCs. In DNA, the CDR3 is TGTGCCAGCAAGGAGGACGCCGGGGAGCTGTTTTTT. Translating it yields CASKEDAGELFF.